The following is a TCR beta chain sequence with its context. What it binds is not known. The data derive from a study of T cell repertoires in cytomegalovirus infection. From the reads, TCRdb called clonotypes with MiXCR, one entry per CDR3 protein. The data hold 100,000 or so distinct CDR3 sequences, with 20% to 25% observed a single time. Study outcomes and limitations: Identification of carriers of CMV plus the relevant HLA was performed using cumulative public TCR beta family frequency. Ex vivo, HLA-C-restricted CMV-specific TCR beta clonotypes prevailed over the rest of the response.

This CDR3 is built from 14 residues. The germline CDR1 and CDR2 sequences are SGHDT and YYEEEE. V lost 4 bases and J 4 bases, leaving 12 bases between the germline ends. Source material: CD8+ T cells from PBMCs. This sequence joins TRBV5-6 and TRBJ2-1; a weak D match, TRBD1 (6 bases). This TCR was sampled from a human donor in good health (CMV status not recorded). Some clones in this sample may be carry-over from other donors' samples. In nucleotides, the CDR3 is TGTGCCAGCAGCGTGGGGACAAATTACAATGAGCAGTTCTTC. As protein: CASSVGTNYNEQFF.